The subject of this entry is one T cell receptor (beta chain). The antigen this receptor binds is unknown. The input lacks base qualities; no much larger clone sits a single base away. The sample belongs to a study of OX40 agonist ivuxolimab in advanced cancers. As for the study more broadly: The costimulatory receptor OX40 (CD134) was targeted by ivuxolimab, a fully human IgG2 agonistic monoclonal antibody. Patients were allowed to have had prior anti-PD-1, anti-PD-L1 or anti-CTLA-4 therapy, and approximately 40% of the dose-escalation patients had been treated with checkpoint inhibitors. The paper covers the monotherapy dose-escalation part of the phase I ivuxolimab trial, which included N of about 56 patients. The dose-escalation cohort was 82.7% male with a mean age of around 62 years, ranging from 23 to 79. Of the roughly 50 dose-escalation patients, hepatocellular carcinoma was present in about 20, melanoma in approximately 15, renal cell carcinoma in 9 and head and neck cancer in 9. Three dose-escalation patients achieved partial responses, one with hepatocellular carcinoma and two with cutaneous melanoma. The purpose of peripheral TCRbeta sequencing was to test whether ivuxolimab changed TCR sequence diversity and led to clonal T-cell expansion. Intravenous ivuxolimab was administered to patients every 2 weeks at six dose levels: 0.01, 0.1, 0.3, 1.5, 3 and 10 mg/kg. On the study overall, not on this receptor specifically: At doses of 0.1 to 3.0 mg/kg, clonal expansion of both CD4+ and CD8+ T cells in blood was seen between baseline and week 6. In the 0.1-3.0 mg/kg groups, partial responders were among the patients with the lowest normalized peripheral clonal expansion, particularly in CD8+ T cells. Low levels of normalized T-cell clonal expansion were also seen in some nonresponding patients. After ivuxolimab, CD8+ T cells had more expanded clones than CD4+ T cells on average. The antigen specificity of the clonally expanded peripheral T cells was not determined.

For sequencing of the TCRbeta CDR3 region, genomic DNA was extracted from the sorted cells. The immunoSEQ Assay was used to sequence the TCRbeta CDR3 regions. TCRdb's version of the immuneACCESS table is confined to in-frame rearrangements and falls short of the full clone set. An unresolved V gene accounts for under half of the shortfall where checked; the remainder is of unknown origin. This sample has around 40,000 clones in its table, and 65% to 85% of those were observed once. The top ten hold about 5.2% of the sample. The trial excluded patients who had a history of autoimmune disease or were on systemic immunosuppression. Peripheral blood for TCR sequencing was collected from all dose cohorts at baseline, on cycle 4 day 1, and on cycle 7 day 1. Samples came from an open-label, multicenter, first-in-human phase I dose-escalation trial of ivuxolimab. Adults with locally advanced or metastatic melanoma, renal cell carcinoma, hepatocellular carcinoma or head and neck squamous cell carcinoma were enrolled in the trial. Before TCR sequencing, CD4+ and CD8+ T cells were separately sorted from peripheral blood.

The CDR3, cysteine through phenylalanine, is 15 amino acids long. Just CDR3 DNA is preserved here, 45 bases in frame from base 1. The germline V gene yields SGHNT for CDR1 and YENEEA for CDR2. The V end loses 4 bases and the J end loses 5 bases, and a stretch of 16 bases separates them. This receptor was taken from an adult with an advanced solid tumor such as melanoma, head and neck, liver or kidney cancer. The sequencing used CD4+ or CD8+ T cells sorted from blood, collected in a trial of the OX40 agonist ivuxolimab. This chain joins TRBV11-3 to TRBJ2-3, and the D gene may be TRBD2, 7 bases matching. Here the CDR3 is given as CASSSGRGAGDTQYF. The DNA reads TGTGCCAGCAGCTCCGGCCGGGGGGCAGGAGATACGCAGTATTTT.